This T cell receptor beta chain was observed in a study of blood T cell repertoires in COVID-19. The authors' processing: Counts of nucleated cells, estimated from reference gene primer amplification, were obtained. Repertoires were generated with immunoSEQ multiplex PCR, while TCRdb's copy carries only in-frame clones and drops some. That table supplies the V and J calls and clone size; D and trimming were determined from the DNA. The data contain around 300,000 clones, approximately 88% of them seen just once; the ten biggest clones take up 2% to 2.5%. This CDR3 is 15 amino acids long. Germline V gene sequence: CDR1 LGHDT, CDR2 YNNKEL (reference sequence). V lost 4 bases and J lost 5; bases outside the gene matches: 6.

This sequence was found in a man in his fifties with acute or convalescent COVID-19. Sequencing input: peripheral blood. V is TRBV3-1 (or the pseudogene TRBV3-2) and J is TRBJ1-4, with 8 positions matching TRBD1. Here the CDR3 reads CASSRFRGQNEKLFF. As DNA, the CDR3 is TGTGCCAGCAGCCGGTTCAGGGGGCAGAATGAAAAACTGTTTTTT.